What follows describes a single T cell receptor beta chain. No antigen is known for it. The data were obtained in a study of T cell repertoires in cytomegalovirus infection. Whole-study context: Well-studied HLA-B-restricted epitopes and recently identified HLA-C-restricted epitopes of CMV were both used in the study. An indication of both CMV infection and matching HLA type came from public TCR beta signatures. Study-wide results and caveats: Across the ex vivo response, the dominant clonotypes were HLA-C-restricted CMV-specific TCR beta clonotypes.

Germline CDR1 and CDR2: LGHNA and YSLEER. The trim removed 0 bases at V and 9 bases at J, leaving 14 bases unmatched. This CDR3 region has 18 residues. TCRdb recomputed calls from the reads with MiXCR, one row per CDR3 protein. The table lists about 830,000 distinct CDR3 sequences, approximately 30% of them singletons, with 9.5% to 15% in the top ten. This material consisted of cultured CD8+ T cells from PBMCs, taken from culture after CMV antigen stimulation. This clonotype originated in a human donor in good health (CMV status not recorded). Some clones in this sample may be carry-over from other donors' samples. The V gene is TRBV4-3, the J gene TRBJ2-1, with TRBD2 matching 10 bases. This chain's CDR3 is CASSQDWFLAGEGSEQFF. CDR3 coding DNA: TGCGCCAGCAGCCAAGATTGGTTCCTAGCGGGGGAAGGAAGTGAGCAGTTCTTC.